The TCR beta chain under discussion was sequenced for a study of shared clonotypes between healthy human individuals. Clones were sequenced by immunoSEQ multiplex PCR, and TCRdb holds only the in-frame ones, with some missing. The table records about 380,000 clones, about 97% of them present only once. The study's findings and limits: The researchers took only blood, and tissue repertoires probably look different. Having only a few donors restricted how much genetic and exposure-history diversity was captured.

Those who donated were healthy HIV-negative adults, with no recent acute infections or vaccinations reported. With respect to this clone: As yet, its antigen is unknown.

This CDR3 spans 15 amino acids. Germline CDR1 is SGHTA and CDR2 is FQGTGA. V dropped 2 bases and J dropped 8 bases, with 16 bases sitting between them. The sample comprised memory CD8+ T cells sorted from blood. Noted subset: CD45RO+ cells pooled with CCR7-negative TemRA cells. The TCR was taken from a man in his thirties or forties in good health. V usage is TRBV7-3 and J usage is TRBJ2-1, with a tentative D call TRBD2 (6 bases). The CDR3 sequence is CASSLRARGSDEQFF. In DNA, the CDR3 is TGTGCCAGCAGCTTACGGGCACGGGGGAGTGATGAGCAGTTCTTC.